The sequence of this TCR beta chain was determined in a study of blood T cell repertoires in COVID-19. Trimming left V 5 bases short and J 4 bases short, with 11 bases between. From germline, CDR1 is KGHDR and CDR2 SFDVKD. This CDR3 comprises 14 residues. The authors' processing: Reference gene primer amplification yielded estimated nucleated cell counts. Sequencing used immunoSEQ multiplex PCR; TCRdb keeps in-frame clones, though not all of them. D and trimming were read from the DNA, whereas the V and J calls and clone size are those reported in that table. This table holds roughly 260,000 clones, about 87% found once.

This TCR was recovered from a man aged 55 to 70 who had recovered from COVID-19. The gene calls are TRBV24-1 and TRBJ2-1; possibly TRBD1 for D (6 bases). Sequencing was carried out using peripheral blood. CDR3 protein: CATSGDRQYNEQFF. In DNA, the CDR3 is TGTGCCACCAGTGGAGACAGGCAATACAATGAGCAGTTCTTC.